Following are 27 T cell receptor beta chains from one sample sequenced in a study of T cell repertoires in cytomegalovirus infection. TCRdb ran MiXCR on the reads and lists one entry per CDR3 protein. The data hold about 310,000 distinct CDR3 sequences, with 15% to 20% observed a single time. What was sequenced was PBMCs. The receptors were gathered from a human donor in good health (CMV status not recorded). Some clones in this sample may be carry-over from other donors' samples.

This clonotype was seen a handful of times. The J gene is TRBJ2-2, the V gene TRBV19; 8 positions agree with TRBD1. CDR1 is LNHDA, CDR2 SQIVND, per germline (reference sequence). V lost 4 bases, J lost 0 bases, and 10 bases stayed unmatched. The CDR3 is 18 residues long. As DNA, the CDR3 is TGTGCCAGTAGTAAACAGGGACAGGACCCCGCGAACACCGGGGAGCTGTTTTTT. Amino acids: CASSKQGQDPANTGELFF.

The J gene is TRBJ2-2, the V gene TRBV2; 10 nucleotides line up with TRBD1. The CDR3 is made up of 16 amino acids. In germline, CDR1 is SNHLY, CDR2 FYNNEI. The trim removed 7 bases at V and 7 bases at J, leaving 12 bases unmatched. The CDR3: CASKEDRGRSIGELFF. The DNA for the CDR3 is TGTGCCAGCAAAGAAGACAGGGGGCGTTCTATCGGGGAGCTGTTTTTT. Full variable domain (remainder filled in from reference TRBV2 and TRBJ2-2): EPEVTQTPSHQVTQMGQEVILRCVPISNHLYFYWYRQILGQKVEFLVSFYNNEISEKSEIFDDQFSVERPDGSNFTLKIRSTKLEDSAMYFCASKEDRGRSIGELFFGEGSRLTVL.

This clonotype has only a few counts. This sequence joins TRBV18 and TRBJ2-2; D remains unclear. In germline, CDR1 is KGHSH, CDR2 LQKENI. The CDR3 loop spans 14 amino acids. Trimming stripped 2 bases from V and 2 bases from J, with 6 bases between. CDR3 residues: CASSPNRNTGELFF. CDR3 coding DNA: TGTGCCAGCTCACCAAACCGAAACACCGGGGAGCTGTTTTTT.

V gene TRBV5-6 combines with J gene TRBJ1-6, with D perhaps matching TRBD1 (5 bases). The V gene's germline CDR1 is SGHDT and CDR2 YYEEEE. The CDR3 is 17 residues long. The ends were cut back, 0 bases at V and 0 bases at J, with 10 bases in the middle. Written as DNA, the CDR3 is TGTGCCAGCAGCTTGGCCGGGACCCGCTCCTATAATTCACCCCTCCACTTT. The encoded protein is CASSLAGTRSYNSPLHF. The variable domain in full, completed from reference TRBV5-6 and TRBJ1-6, reads DAGVTQSPTHLIKTRGQQVTLRCSPKSGHDTVSWYQQALGQGPQFIFQYYEEEERQRGNFPDRFSGHQFPNYSSELNVNALLLGDSALYLCASSLAGTRSYNSPLHFGNGTRLTVT.

The chain recombines TRBV7-2 with TRBJ1-2; D is possibly TRBD1 (6 bases). V shed 5 bases and J shed 7 bases, with 17 bases lying between them. The CDR3 covers 14 residues. From germline, CDR1 is SGHTA and CDR2 FQGNSA. Here the CDR3 DNA reads TGTGCCAGCAGCACACCCATGGGGGCTCGTGGCTACACCTTC. Its translation: CASSTPMGARGYTF.

The J gene is TRBJ1-1, the V gene TRBV25-1; D may be TRBD1 (6 bases). This CDR3 comprises 12 residues. Trimming took off 1 base at V and 9 bases at J, with 9 bases between the two ends. The germline CDR1 and CDR2 sequences are MGHDK and SYGVNS. In DNA, the CDR3 is TGTGCCAGCAGTGAATGGGACAACCAAGCTTTCTTT. As protein: CASSEWDNQAFF.

This chain links TRBV2 with TRBJ2-4, with D uncertain. CDR3 length: 12 amino acids. Germline lookup yields CDR1 SNHLY and CDR2 FYNNEI. Trimming removed 7 bases from V and 5 bases from J, with 9 bases in between. As DNA, the CDR3 is TGTGCCAGCACCGGGCCCGAAAACATTCAGTACTTC. It codes for CASTGPENIQYF. The variable domain in full, with the rest retrieved from reference TRBV2 and TRBJ2-4, is EPEVTQTPSHQVTQMGQEVILRCVPISNHLYFYWYRQILGQKVEFLVSFYNNEISEKSEIFDDQFSVERPDGSNFTLKIRSTKLEDSAMYFCASTGPENIQYFGAGTRLSVL.

This clonotype was observed a handful of times. This chain joins TRBV12-3 or TRBV12-4 and TRBJ2-3; 7 bases are shared with TRBD1. The CDR3 spans 14 residues. The V segment lost 5 bases and the J segment 6 bases; nucleotides outside the gene matches: 8. Written as DNA, the CDR3 is TGTGCCAGCAGTCGGCCGCAGGGGGTGGATACGCAGTATTTT. It codes for CASSRPQGVDTQYF.

The sample holds many counts of this clonotype. The chain combines TRBV6-5 with TRBJ1-2; 8 nucleotides match TRBD1. Germline V gene sequence: CDR1 MNHEY, CDR2 SVGAGI. The CDR3 runs 15 residues. The junction had 9 bases not matched to a gene; V was cut back by 2 bases and J by 7 bases. Written as DNA, the CDR3 is TGTGCCAGCAGTTACCCCCCGGGGCAGGGGGCTGGCTACACCTTC. This sequence encodes CASSYPPGQGAGYTF.

The chain couples TRBV29-1 to TRBJ1-5; TRBD1 is a possible D gene (5 bases). V lost 6 bases, J lost 0 bases, and 15 bases lay in between. Germline assignment: CDR1 SQVTM and CDR2 ANQGSEA. The CDR3 loop spans 15 amino acids. The CDR3 here is CSVWGGTDSNQPQHF. The CDR3 nucleotides read TGCAGCGTCTGGGGGGGTACGGATAGCAATCAGCCCCAGCATTTT. Full variable domain (rest looked up from reference TRBV29-1 and TRBJ1-5): SAVISQKPSRDICQRGTSLTIQCQVDSQVTMMFWYRQQPGQSLTLIATANQGSEATYESGFVIDKFPISRPNLTFSTLTVSNMSPEDSSIYLCSVWGGTDSNQPQHFGDGTRLSIL.

The rearrangement joins TRBV12-3 or TRBV12-4 to TRBJ1-4, with TRBD1 matching 7 bases. The V segment lost 6 bases and the J segment 2 bases; nucleotides outside the gene matches: 3. This CDR3 contains 14 residues. The CDR3 region has the DNA TGTGCCAGCAGCACACAGGGGACTAATGAAAAACTGTTTTTT. Its translation is CASSTQGTNEKLFF.

This clonotype appeared a few times. This chain joins TRBV3-1 and TRBJ2-7, with D possibly matching TRBD1 (5 bases). This CDR3 is 15 amino acids long. Germline-derived CDR1 and CDR2 are LGHDT and YNNKEL (reference sequence). The V end lost 4 bases, the J end lost 3 bases, and 16 bases lay between the germline ends. The CDR3 protein is CASSLSDRGYYEQYF. The CDR3 bases are TGTGCCAGCAGCCTCTCCGACAGAGGCTACTACGAGCAGTACTTC.

Points on this clonotype: The conserved phenylalanine or tryptophan is not found at the CDR3 terminus, so this likely reflects a read error. The V gene is TRBV6-2 or TRBV6-3, the J gene TRBJ2-3; 7 nucleotides line up with TRBD2. Germline CDR1 and CDR2: MNHEY and SVGEGT. The CDR3 covers 14 residues. J lost 0 bases, V lost 7 bases, and 4 bases had no gene match. CDR3 DNA: TGTGCCAGCAAGCCCGGGGGGAGCACAGATACGCAGTATTAT. As protein: CASKPGGSTDTQYY.

The rearrangement uses TRBV2 and TRBJ2-5; 7 bases line up with TRBD1. Germline V gives CDR1 SNHLY, CDR2 FYNNEI. V lost 9 bases and J lost 1; bases outside the gene matches: 5. CDR3 length: 13 residues. DNA for the CDR3: TGTGCCAGTGGGACAGAACTCCAAGAGACCCAGTACTTC. Protein sequence: CASGTELQETQYF.

The V call is TRBV6-2 or TRBV6-3, the J call TRBJ2-5; D uncertain. The germline V gene has CDR1 MNHEY and CDR2 SVGEGT. The CDR3 sequence is 12 residues long. The germline V and J ends were trimmed by 4 bases and 1 base, with 4 bases remaining between them. CDR3 protein: CASSSGQETQYF. The CDR3 bases are TGTGCCAGCAGTTCGGGCCAAGAGACCCAGTACTTC.

This clonotype has a count of ten or more. This chain joins TRBV6-5 and TRBJ2-3; TRBD1 matches 12 bases. The J segment lost 3 bases and the V segment lost 2 bases, leaving 3 bases of the junction unmatched. The length of the CDR3 is 16 residues. Germline V gene data show CDR1 as MNHEY and CDR2 as SVGAGI. CDR3: CASSYPGQGATDTQYF. The CDR3 bases are TGTGCCAGCAGTTACCCGGGACAGGGGGCTACAGATACGCAGTATTTT.

In its sample, this clonotype was seen a few times. The V call is TRBV3-1, the J call TRBJ1-1; a possible D gene is TRBD1 (5 bases). Germline V gives CDR1 LGHDT, CDR2 YNNKEL (reference sequence). V lost 3 bases and J lost 1, with 9 bases in between. The CDR3 is 14 residues long. The CDR3 loop is CASSHLGENTEAFF. The DNA for the CDR3 is TGTGCCAGCAGCCATTTAGGGGAGAACACTGAAGCTTTCTTT.

This clonotype was counted ten times or more. The rearrangement uses TRBV7-8 and TRBJ2-5; D could derive from TRBD1 or TRBD2 (5 bases each). Germline CDR1 SGHVS, CDR2 FQNEAQ. V dropped 4 bases and J dropped 2 bases, with 20 bases sitting between them. The length of the CDR3 is 17 residues. CDR3 DNA: TGTGCCAGCAGCTCCTACCCCCGGGACGGCCGGCAAGAGACCCAGTACTTC. This encodes CASSSYPRDGRQETQYF.

This clonotype was detected ten times or more. The V and J genes are TRBV28 and TRBJ1-1; D call uncertain. CDR1 and CDR2 (germline): MDHEN, SYDVKM. The CDR3 sequence is 16 residues long. V lost 2 bases and J 8 bases, leaving 21 bases between the germline ends. The CDR3 DNA sequence: TGTGCCAGCAGTTTAATCGAAGGGAAAGGGAGAGAAGAAGCTTTCTTT. Translated: CASSLIEGKGREEAFF.

This clonotype has at least ten counts. This chain connects TRBV12-3 or TRBV12-4 to TRBJ1-5; D might be TRBD1 (6 bases). Trimming pared 6 bases from V and 1 base from J, leaving 13 bases between. This CDR3 region has 15 residues. Here the CDR3 reads CASRPQGSSNQPQHF. The CDR3 DNA follows: TGTGCCAGCAGGCCTCAGGGGTCGAGCAATCAGCCCCAGCATTTT.

This clonotype was found many times. The J gene is TRBJ1-1, the V gene TRBV12-3 or TRBV12-4, with D perhaps TRBD1 (6 bases). V lost 5 bases to trimming and J lost 12 bases, with 16 bases between them. The CDR3 extends over 12 amino acids. The CDR3 is CASSIQGAVPFF. The CDR3 DNA follows: TGTGCCAGCAGTATACAGGGCGCGGTGCCTTTCTTT.

This clonotype was counted between two and nine times. V is TRBV7-2 and J is TRBJ2-5; possibly TRBD2 for D (6 bases). Germline CDR1 SGHTA, CDR2 FQGNSA. The germline V and J ends were trimmed by 5 bases and 5 bases, with 18 bases remaining between them. This CDR3 contains 15 residues. CDR3 sequence reads: CASSQTGTQAETQYF. In nucleotides, the CDR3 is TGTGCCAGCAGCCAAACCGGGACTCAAGCTGAGACCCAGTACTTC. The full variable domain, with the rest looked up from reference TRBV7-2 and TRBJ2-5, is GAGVSQSPSNKVTEKGKDVELRCDPISGHTALYWYRQSLGQGLEFLIYFQGNSAPDKSGLPSDRFSAERTGGSVSTLTIQRTQQEDSAVYLCASSQTGTQAETQYFGPGTRLLVL.

This rearrangement joins TRBV27 to TRBJ1-1; 10 bases line up with TRBD1. The junction had 15 bases not matched to a gene; V was cut back by 8 bases and J by 0 bases. Looked up from germline, CDR1 is MNHEY and CDR2 is SMNVEV (reference sequence). The CDR3 runs to 18 residues. The CDR3 reads CASGKLGTGVFMNTEAFF. CDR3 nucleotide sequence: TGTGCCAGCGGGAAGCTAGGGACAGGGGTTTTCATGAACACTGAAGCTTTCTTT.

This clonotype was picked up many times. The chain uses TRBV5-6 and TRBJ1-2, with a tentative D call TRBD1 (6 bases). Germline values: CDR1 SGHDT, CDR2 YYEEEE. The V end lost 0 bases, the J end lost 6 bases, and 15 bases lay between the germline ends. This CDR3 contains 15 residues. For the CDR3, the DNA is TGTGCCAGCAGCTTGGAGTGGGCAGGGGATGATGGCTACACCTTC. Translated: CASSLEWAGDDGYTF.

The chain links TRBV6-1 to TRBJ1-1; unclear D gene. The V gene's germline CDR1 is MNHNS and CDR2 SASEGT. V shed 0 bases and J shed 3 bases, with 5 bases lying between them. The CDR3 has 13 amino acids. The chain's CDR3 is CASSEASDTEAFF. In nucleotides, the CDR3 is TGTGCCAGCAGTGAAGCGTCGGACACTGAAGCTTTCTTT.

This clonotype was seen many times. This chain links TRBV7-2 with TRBJ2-3, with 7 bases identical to TRBD1. The ends lost 2 bases at V and 3 bases at J; junction bases unmatched: 2. Per germline, CDR1 SGHTA and CDR2 FQGNSA. CDR3 length: 14 residues. This CDR3 is CASSLRGRTDTQYF. Written as DNA, the CDR3 is TGTGCCAGCAGCTTAAGGGGGCGAACAGATACGCAGTATTTT.

This clonotype was seen a handful of times. V gene TRBV27 combines with J gene TRBJ1-2; D is possibly TRBD1 (5 bases). The V gene lost 2 bases and the J gene lost 2 bases, with 21 bases spanning the gap. Germline V gives CDR1 MNHEY, CDR2 SMNVEV (reference sequence). This CDR3 contains 18 residues. CDR3 sequence reads: CASSLEPPWGTRNYGYTF. As DNA, the CDR3 is TGTGCCAGCAGTTTAGAACCCCCATGGGGGACGCGGAACTATGGCTACACCTTC.